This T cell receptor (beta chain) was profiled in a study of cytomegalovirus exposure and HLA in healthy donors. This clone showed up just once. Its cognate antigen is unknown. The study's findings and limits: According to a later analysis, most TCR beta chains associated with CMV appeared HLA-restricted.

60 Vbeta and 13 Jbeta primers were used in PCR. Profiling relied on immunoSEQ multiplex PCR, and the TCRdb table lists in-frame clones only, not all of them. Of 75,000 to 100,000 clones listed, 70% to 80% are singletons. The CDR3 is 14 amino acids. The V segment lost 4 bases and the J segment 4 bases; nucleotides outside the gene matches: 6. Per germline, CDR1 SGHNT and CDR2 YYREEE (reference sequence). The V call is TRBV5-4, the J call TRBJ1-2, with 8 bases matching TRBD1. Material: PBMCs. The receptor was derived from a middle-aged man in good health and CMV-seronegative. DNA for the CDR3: TGTGCCAGCAGCCCCCCCGGGACAGGCTATGGCTACACCTTC. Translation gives CASSPPGTGYGYTF.